This entry is about one TCR beta chain. Its antigen is unknown. These data come from a study of cytomegalovirus exposure and HLA in healthy donors. General study points: The authors excluded some V segments, including TRBV6-2 and TRBV6-3, as indistinguishable. The authors later found HLA-associated TCR beta chains more clonally expanded than equally common others. Accurate prediction of most subjects' HLA-A and HLA-B alleles from TCR beta sequences was reported.

Amplification used 60 Vbeta primers and 13 Jbeta primers. Profiled with immunoSEQ multiplex PCR; TCRdb holds only in-frame clones, not every one. Of about 130,000 clones in the sample, about 74% are singletons; the top ten hold 4.3%. The CDR3 sequence is 16 residues long. Looked up from germline, CDR1 is MNHNS and CDR2 is SASEGT. The TCR comes from a man younger than 35 in good health and CMV-seropositive. V usage is TRBV6-1 and J usage is TRBJ2-5; tentative D call: TRBD1 (6 bases). The J call could be wrong; TRBJ2-7 is a better fit for the DNA end. Sequenced material: PBMCs. The CDR3 here is CASSATGTRGPYEQYF. The CDR3 DNA reads as TGTGCCAGCAGTGCCACCGGGACAAGGGGACCCTACGAGCAGTACTTC.